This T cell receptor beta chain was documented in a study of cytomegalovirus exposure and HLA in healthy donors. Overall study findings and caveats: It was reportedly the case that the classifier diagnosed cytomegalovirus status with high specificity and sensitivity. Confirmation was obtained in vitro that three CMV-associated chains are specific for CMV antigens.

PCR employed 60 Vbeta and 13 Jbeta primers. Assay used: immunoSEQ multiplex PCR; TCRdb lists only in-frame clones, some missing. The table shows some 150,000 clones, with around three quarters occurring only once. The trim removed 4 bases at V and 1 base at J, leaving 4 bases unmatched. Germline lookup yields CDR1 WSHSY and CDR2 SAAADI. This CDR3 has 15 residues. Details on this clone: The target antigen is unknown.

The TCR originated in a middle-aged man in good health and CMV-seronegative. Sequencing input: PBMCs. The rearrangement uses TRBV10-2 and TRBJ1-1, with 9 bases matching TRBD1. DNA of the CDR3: TGCGCCAGCAGTGGGACAGGGGTGGGGAACACTGAAGCTTTCTTT. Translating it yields CASSGTGVGNTEAFF.